This TCR beta chain was captured in a study of CD8 T cells in ankylosing spondylitis. Whole-study findings and limits: Seven to nine highly homologous variants formed a TCR beta motif that appeared characteristic of ankylosing spondylitis blood. As for the disease-linked clones, they showed a CD8+ phenotype and occurred at relatively low frequencies in peripheral blood. Clones linked to disease were reported to show significant enrichment in matched ankylosing spondylitis synovial fluid.

It was by quantitative 5'-RACE with molecular barcodes that TCR beta libraries were made. TCRdb re-analysed the 5' RACE reads in MiXCR, keeping a single row per CDR3 protein. There are 700,000 to 1,000,000 distinct CDR3 sequences in the sample; 12% occur only once, and just over 0.5% lies in the top ten. V gave up 4 bases and J gave up 8 bases; unmatched junction bases: 5. The CDR3 runs 15 residues. Germline CDR1 DFQATT, CDR2 SNEGSKA (reference sequence). For this clonotype: The antigen is unknown.

The chain employs TRBV20-1 and TRBJ2-2; 15 bases map to TRBD2. This TCR derives from a male donor with ankylosing spondylitis. The sample consisted of blood, either unsorted or a sorted T cell fraction (not recorded which). The CDR3 coding sequence is TGCAGTGCTATGGGACTAGCGGGGGGACAGGGGGAGCTGTTTTTT. It is translated as CSAMGLAGGQGELFF.